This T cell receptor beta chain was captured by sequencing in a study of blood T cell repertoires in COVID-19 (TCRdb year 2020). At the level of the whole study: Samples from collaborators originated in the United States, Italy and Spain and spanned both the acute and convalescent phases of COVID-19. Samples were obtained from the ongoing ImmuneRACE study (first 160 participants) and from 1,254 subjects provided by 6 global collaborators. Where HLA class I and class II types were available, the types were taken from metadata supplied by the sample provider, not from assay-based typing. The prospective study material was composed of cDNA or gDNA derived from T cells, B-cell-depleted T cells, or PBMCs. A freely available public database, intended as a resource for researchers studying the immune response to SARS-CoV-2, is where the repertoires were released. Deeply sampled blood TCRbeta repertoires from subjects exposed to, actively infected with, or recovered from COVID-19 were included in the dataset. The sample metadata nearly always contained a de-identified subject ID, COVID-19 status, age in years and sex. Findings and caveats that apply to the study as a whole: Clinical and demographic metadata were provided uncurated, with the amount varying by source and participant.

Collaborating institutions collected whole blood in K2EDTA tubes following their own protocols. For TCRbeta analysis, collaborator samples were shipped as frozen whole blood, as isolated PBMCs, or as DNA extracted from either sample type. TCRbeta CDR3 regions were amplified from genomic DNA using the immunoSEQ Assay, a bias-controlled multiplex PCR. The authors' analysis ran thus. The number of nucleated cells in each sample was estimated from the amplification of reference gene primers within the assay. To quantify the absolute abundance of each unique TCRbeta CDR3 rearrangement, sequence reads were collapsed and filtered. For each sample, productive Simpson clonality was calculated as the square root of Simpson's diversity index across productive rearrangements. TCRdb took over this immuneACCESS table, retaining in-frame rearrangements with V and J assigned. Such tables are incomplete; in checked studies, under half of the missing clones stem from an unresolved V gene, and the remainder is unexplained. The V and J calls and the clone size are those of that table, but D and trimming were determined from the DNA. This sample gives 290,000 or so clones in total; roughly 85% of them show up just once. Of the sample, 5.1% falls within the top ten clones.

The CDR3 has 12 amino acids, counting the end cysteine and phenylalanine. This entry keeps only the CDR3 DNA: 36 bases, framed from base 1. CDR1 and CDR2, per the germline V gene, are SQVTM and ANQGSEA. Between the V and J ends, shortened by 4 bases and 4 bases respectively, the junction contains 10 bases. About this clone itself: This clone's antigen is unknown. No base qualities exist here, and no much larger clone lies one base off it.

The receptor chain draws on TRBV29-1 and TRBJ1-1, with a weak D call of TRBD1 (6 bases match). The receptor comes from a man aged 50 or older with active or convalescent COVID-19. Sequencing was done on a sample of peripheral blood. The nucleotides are TGCAGCGTTGCCGTAGGGGGCACTGAAGCTTTCTTT. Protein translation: CSVAVGGTEAFF.